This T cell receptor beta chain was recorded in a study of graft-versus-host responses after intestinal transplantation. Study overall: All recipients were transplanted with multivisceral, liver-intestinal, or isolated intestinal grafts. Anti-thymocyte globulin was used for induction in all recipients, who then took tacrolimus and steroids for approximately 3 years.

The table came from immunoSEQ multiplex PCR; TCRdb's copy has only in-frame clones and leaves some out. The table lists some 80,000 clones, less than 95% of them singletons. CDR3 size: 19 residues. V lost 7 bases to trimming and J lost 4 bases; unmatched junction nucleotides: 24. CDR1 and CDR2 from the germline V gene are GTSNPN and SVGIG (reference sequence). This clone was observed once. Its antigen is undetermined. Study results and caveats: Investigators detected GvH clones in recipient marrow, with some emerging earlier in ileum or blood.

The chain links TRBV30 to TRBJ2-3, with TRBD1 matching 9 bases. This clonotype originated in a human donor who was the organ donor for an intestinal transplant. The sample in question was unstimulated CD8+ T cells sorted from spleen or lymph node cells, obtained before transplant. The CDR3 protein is CASDPHSPGDRVLADTQYF. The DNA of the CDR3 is TGTGCCTCCGACCCTCATAGCCCCGGGGACAGGGTTCTCGCAGATACGCAGTATTTT.